The clone carrying this TCR beta chain was detected ten times or more. The antigen is unknown. This sample stems from a study of T-cell memory formation after mild COVID-19. Study outcomes and limitations: Nothing confirmed that second-wave clones peaking on day 37 were specific for SARS-CoV-2.

In TCRdb, the 5' RACE reads were re-called with MiXCR into one record per CDR3 protein. The profile shows 150,000 or so distinct CDR3 sequences, roughly 15% of them singletons. The receptor was isolated from an adult woman who had mild COVID-19 (a few samples of this study predate the infection). Cell type and time point are not known. Sequencing input: PBMCs or a T cell subset sorted from them (not recorded which).

CDR3 sequence (DNA): TGTGCCAGCGGTCTAACAGAGATCAATTCACCCCTCCACTTT. Residues: CASGLTEINSPLHF. This chain uses TRBV7-9 with TRBJ1-6; D not resolved. Germline CDR1 and CDR2: SEHNR and FQNEAQ (reference sequence). Trimming cost V 8 bases and J 7 bases, with 15 bases left between them. This CDR3 is 14 amino acids long.